Presented here are 8 T cell receptor beta chains from one specimen sequenced in a study of CD8+ T cells in alopecia areata. In each case, RNA was isolated and then reverse transcribed into cDNA as the sequencing template. Profiling relied on immunoSEQ multiplex PCR, and the TCRdb table lists in-frame clones only, not all of them. Among 200,000 to 250,000 clones listed, around two thirds were seen once. The sequencing here drew on CD4+ T cells sorted from blood, taken at week 0. These receptors were collected from a human donor with alopecia areata.

This chain joins TRBV19 and TRBJ1-2; no reliable D call. The CDR3 is 12 residues long. V lost 9 bases and J 10 bases, leaving 18 bases between the germline ends. From germline, CDR1 is LNHDA and CDR2 SQIVND (reference sequence). The CDR3: CASHRTGSYYTF. Written as DNA, the CDR3 is TGTGCCAGCCACCGGACGGGCAGCTACTACACCTTC.

Remarks on this clone: An end of the junction does not agree with germline; a read error may underlie this. J is TRBJ2-2 and V is TRBV29-1, with D possibly being TRBD1 (6 bases). The CDR3 extends over 14 amino acids. CDR1 is SQVTM and CDR2 is ANQGSEA in the germline V gene. This CDR3 is CSVQQGVNAGELFF. As DNA, the CDR3 is TGCAGCGTACAACAGGGAGTGAACGCCGGGGAGCTGTTTTTT.

This chain joins TRBV5-1 and TRBJ1-2; D ambiguous. V was cut by 0 bases and J by 2 bases, with 11 bases left in between. The CDR3 totals 15 residues. Germline values: CDR1 SGHRS, CDR2 YFSETQ. Written as DNA, the CDR3 is TGCGCCAGCAGCTTGGAGGCCTACTCCAACTATGGCTACACCTTC. Protein: CASSLEAYSNYGYTF.

The chain links TRBV6-6 to TRBJ1-6; 10 nucleotides agree with TRBD1. J lost 6 bases, V lost 7 bases, and 9 bases had no gene match. Germline V gene lookup returns CDR1 MNHNY and CDR2 SVGAGI (reference sequence). The CDR3 is 16 residues long. In DNA, the CDR3 is TGTGCCAGCACCGAGACGGGACAGGGGTCTAATTCACCCCTCCACTTT. Amino acids: CASTETGQGSNSPLHF.

This chain links TRBV9 with TRBJ2-3; 9 bases fit TRBD2. V shed 4 bases and J 6 bases; nucleotides not matched to a gene: 9. Germline loops: CDR1 SGDLS, CDR2 YYNGEE. This CDR3 has 15 residues. CDR3 residues: CASSPRLAVLDTQYF. CDR3 nucleotides: TGTGCCAGCAGCCCGAGACTAGCGGTCCTCGATACGCAGTATTTT.

This clone was seen a handful of times. The chain joins TRBV27 to TRBJ2-1; D unresolved. Per germline, CDR1 MNHEY and CDR2 SMNVEV (reference sequence). This CDR3 spans 15 amino acids. V lost 3 bases, J lost 3 bases, and 12 bases lay in between. CDR3 nucleotides: TGTGCCAGCAGTTTTATTGGGCTAGTCTACAATGAGCAGTTCTTC. Amino acids: CASSFIGLVYNEQFF.

A word on this clone: This specimen includes other DNA sequences encoding the same CDR3. The chain couples TRBV30 to TRBJ2-3, with 9 positions matching TRBD1. V dropped 1 base and J dropped 1; count of bases not matched to a gene: 0. From germline, CDR1 is GTSNPN and CDR2 SVGIG (reference sequence). CDR3 length equals 14 residues. CDR3 region: CAWSGDRGTDTQYF. CDR3 coding DNA: TGTGCCTGGAGTGGGGACAGGGGCACAGATACGCAGTATTTT.

CDR3 region: CASSQFNAHEQYF. CDR3 in DNA: TGCGCCAGCAGCCAATTCAACGCCCACGAGCAGTACTTC. The V and J genes are TRBV4-3 and TRBJ2-7, with D unresolved. This CDR3 has 13 residues. The V end lost 2 bases, the J end lost 5 bases, and 10 bases lay between the germline ends. Germline CDR1 and CDR2: LGHNA and YSLEER.